This T cell receptor (beta chain) was documented in a study of CXCR3-negative and CXCR3-positive naive CD8 T cells. There are 12 residues in the CDR3. Germline V gene lookup returns CDR1 WSHSY and CDR2 SAAADI. UMI labels and 5' RACE were used to prepare the TRB cDNA libraries. No DNA is given; TCRdb re-called the 5' RACE reads and lists each CDR3 protein once. The sample data list over 45,000 distinct CDR3 sequences. The J gene is TRBJ2-7, the V gene TRBV10-2. The sequenced sample was memory CD8+ T cells from blood. This clonotype was obtained from a human donor in good health. Some clones in this sample may be carry-over from other donors' samples. The CDR3 region is CASSESRLEQYF.